The 4 T cell receptor beta chains reported below all come from one sample, sequenced in a study of T cell repertoires in ileal Crohn's disease. Using immunoSEQ multiplex PCR, the repertoire was profiled, and TCRdb retains in-frame clones only, with some absent. The sample yields over 350 clones, 65% to 70% seen once. Surgical specimens yielded lamina propria lymphocytes, which were density-gradient separated and then sorted. What was sequenced was CD8+ T cells sorted from the ileum. The receptors here all came from an adult with Crohn's disease.

By sample share, this clone is large. V and J are TRBV4-1 and TRBJ1-4; maybe TRBD1 (6 bases). Germline loops: CDR1 MGHRA, CDR2 YSYEKL. The CDR3 spans 17 residues. V lost 0 bases and J 6 bases, leaving 17 bases between the germline ends. CDR3 protein: CASSQDITGSMHEKLFF. As DNA, the CDR3 is TGCGCCAGCAGCCAAGATATCACAGGGAGTATGCATGAAAAACTGTTTTTT.

The chain uses TRBV2 and TRBJ1-5; D unresolved. Germline-derived CDR1 and CDR2 are SNHLY and FYNNEI. V was shortened by 5 bases and J by 3 bases, with 17 bases between the two germline ends. The length of the CDR3 is 16 residues. Here the CDR3 DNA reads TGTGCCAGCAGTTATATCCCTGACATTACCAATCAGCCCCAGCATTTT. It yields the protein CASSYIPDITNQPQHF.

This chain joins TRBV7-9 and TRBJ1-4; possibly TRBD1 for D (5 bases). The CDR3 runs to 12 residues. Trimming left V 6 bases short and J 5 bases short, with 7 bases between. Per germline, CDR1 SEHNR and CDR2 FQNEAQ (reference sequence). CDR3 nucleotide sequence: TGTGCCAGCAGGACAGAGAATGAAAAACTGTTTTTT. Its protein is CASRTENEKLFF. The entire variable domain, with the rest obtained from reference TRBV7-9 and TRBJ1-4, is as follows: DTGVSQNPRHKITKRGQNVTFRCDPISEHNRLYWYRQTLGQGPEFLTYFQNEAQLEKSRLLSDRFSAERPKGSFSTLEIQRTEQGDSAMYLCASRTENEKLFFGSGTQLSVL.

The chain uses TRBV29-1 and TRBJ1-1; 7 nucleotides align to TRBD1. This CDR3 has 15 residues. With V trimmed by 5 bases and J by 0 bases, 9 bases remained unmatched. Germline values: CDR1 SQVTM, CDR2 ANQGSEA. The CDR3 loop is CSVLDRESMNTEAFF. In DNA form, the CDR3 reads TGCAGCGTTCTTGACAGGGAATCTATGAACACTGAAGCTTTCTTT.